One sample yielded the 21 T cell receptor beta chains listed below, sequenced in a study of shared clonotypes between healthy human individuals. Clones were read by immunoSEQ multiplex PCR, and TCRdb kept only the in-frame ones, dropping some. The data show about 1 million clones, roughly 70% seen once. Input material: memory CD4+ T cells sorted from blood. Subset defined: CD45RA-negative fraction. Every receptor here comes from a man aged 18 to 29 in good health.

The chain is built from TRBV7-9 and TRBJ2-3, with a tentative D call TRBD2 (6 bases). This CDR3 is built from 18 residues. Germline V gene data show CDR1 as SEHNR and CDR2 as FQNEAQ (reference sequence). V lost 4 bases to trimming and J lost 4 bases, with 24 bases between them. CDR3 sequence: CASSSTRISGDGSDTQYF. CDR3 bases: TGTGCCAGCAGCTCCACTCGAATTAGCGGAGACGGGTCAGATACGCAGTATTTT.

A note on this clone: Different DNA sequences within this sample yield the same CDR3. The CDR3: CASSISGNTIYF. The CDR3 bases are TGTGCCAGTAGTATTTCTGGAAACACCATATATTTT. This chain joins TRBV19 and TRBJ1-3; D is unclear. CDR3 length: 12 amino acids. The ends were cut back, 3 bases at V and 1 base at J, with 1 base in the middle. Germline V gene data show CDR1 as LNHDA and CDR2 as SQIVND (reference sequence).

This rearrangement joins TRBV7-2 to TRBJ2-3; D remains unclear. The germline V gene encodes CDR1 SGHTA and CDR2 FQGNSA. V was trimmed by 3 bases and J by 2 bases, leaving 6 bases between them. The CDR3 totals 13 residues. The CDR3 nucleotides are TGTGCCAGCAGCTTGCCTGACACAGATACGCAGTATTTT. This translates into CASSLPDTDTQYF.

The chain carries TRBV7-3 and TRBJ2-7; 7 positions match TRBD1. This CDR3 contains 16 residues. CDR1 SGHTA and CDR2 FQGTGA come from the germline V gene. J gave up 3 bases and V 2 bases, and 10 bases lay outside the gene matches. The CDR3 DNA reads TGTGCCAGCAGCTTAGTATCCGGGGACAGCAACTACGAGCAGTACTTC. It yields the protein CASSLVSGDSNYEQYF.

This clone has only a few counts. The V call is TRBV30, the J call TRBJ1-1; D remains unclear. The CDR3 consists of 14 residues. Looked up from germline, CDR1 is GTSNPN and CDR2 is SVGIG (reference sequence). Trimming pared 2 bases from V and 5 bases from J, leaving 15 bases between. The CDR3 DNA sequence: TGTGCCTGGAGTCCCTCCGAGAAAAGTACTGAAGCTTTCTTT. Translated: CAWSPSEKSTEAFF.

V usage is TRBV6-6 and J usage is TRBJ2-7; 7 positions match TRBD1. V trimming: 6 bases; J trimming: 4 bases; junction bases outside the gene matches: 3. Germline V gene data show CDR1 as MNHNY and CDR2 as SVGAGI (reference sequence). The CDR3 is 12 amino acids. The CDR3 DNA sequence: TGTGCCAGCAGCCCGACAGGGTACGAGCAGTACTTC. Protein sequence: CASSPTGYEQYF.

The chain couples TRBV29-1 to TRBJ2-1, with D perhaps matching TRBD2 (6 bases). The germline V gene has CDR1 SQVTM and CDR2 ANQGSEA. The CDR3 totals 12 residues. The V and J ends lost 2 bases and 10 bases respectively, with 12 bases between them. DNA for the CDR3: TGCAGCGTTGAACTAGCGATTAGAGAGCAGTTCTTC. It specifies CSVELAIREQFF.

The J gene is TRBJ2-1, the V gene TRBV25-1; D is perhaps TRBD2 (5 bases). CDR3 length equals 16 residues. Deletions cut 1 base from V and 0 bases from J, with 10 bases between. Germline lookup yields CDR1 MGHDK and CDR2 SYGVNS. CDR3 nucleotides: TGTGCCAGCAGTGAATCCTTAGCGAGCTCCTACAATGAGCAGTTCTTC. This codes for CASSESLASSYNEQFF.

The chain employs TRBV29-1 and TRBJ2-7, with 10 bases matching TRBD1. CDR3 length: 15 amino acids. Trimming cost V 5 bases and J 4 bases; bases outside gene matches: 11. The germline gives CDR1 SQVTM, CDR2 ANQGSEA. CDR3 in amino acids: CSVYNRDRGTYEQYF. The CDR3, as DNA: TGCAGCGTTTACAACCGGGACAGGGGTACATACGAGCAGTACTTC.

J is TRBJ2-5 and V is TRBV7-8; no firm D call. The CDR3 totals 14 residues. The V and J ends lost 5 bases and 2 bases respectively, with 12 bases between them. In germline, CDR1 is SGHVS, CDR2 FQNEAQ. The CDR3 sequence is CASSLQVQQETQYF. CDR3 coding DNA: TGTGCCAGCAGCCTCCAAGTACAACAAGAGACCCAGTACTTC.

Here the CDR3 DNA reads TGTGCCAGCAGCTTAGGGACAGCCACAGATACGCAGTATTTT. As protein: CASSLGTATDTQYF. The gene calls are TRBV7-8 and TRBJ2-3; a weak D match, TRBD1 (6 bases). Trimming took off 1 base at V and 2 bases at J, with 7 bases between the two ends. The CDR3 length is 14 residues. The germline V gene has CDR1 SGHVS and CDR2 FQNEAQ.

The CDR3 sequence: CASSLGGFSTDTQYF. In DNA, the CDR3 is TGTGCCAGCAGCTTAGGGGGGTTTAGCACAGATACGCAGTATTTT. The chain links TRBV7-2 to TRBJ2-3; either TRBD1 or TRBD2 may fit D (5 bases each). CDR3 size: 15 residues. Trimming pared 1 base from V and 0 bases from J, leaving 8 bases between. CDR1 and CDR2 (germline): SGHTA, FQGNSA.

This chain connects TRBV6-6 to TRBJ1-2; no reliable D call. V lost 8 bases to trimming and J lost 6 bases, with 1 base between them. CDR3 size: 8 residues. From germline, CDR1 is MNHNY and CDR2 SVGAGI (reference sequence). The DNA of the CDR3 is TGTGCCAGCGATGGCTACACCTTC. Translating it yields CASDGYTF.

This clone appeared a single time. The identical CDR3 is also encoded by other nucleotide sequences in the sample. The chain has TRBV10-3 and TRBJ1-2; D is unresolved. Germline-derived CDR1 and CDR2 are ENHRY and SYGVKD. The V and J ends lost 0 bases and 3 bases respectively, with 5 bases between them. This CDR3 is 13 amino acids long. CDR3 DNA: TGTGCCATCAGTGAGTCCCGGGACTATGGCTACACCTTC. It translates to CAISESRDYGYTF.

The V gene is TRBV29-1, the J gene TRBJ2-1, with 8 nucleotides matching TRBD1. The J segment lost 7 bases and the V segment lost 4 bases, leaving 9 bases of the junction unmatched. Germline V CDR1 and CDR2: SQVTM, ANQGSEA. The CDR3 is 14 amino acids. The CDR3 DNA follows: TGCAGCGTTGTAGCAGGACAGGGTAGAAATGAGCAGTTCTTC. It translates to CSVVAGQGRNEQFF.

The chain uses TRBV29-1 and TRBJ2-7, with D possibly called TRBD1 or TRBD2 (5 bases each). This CDR3 has 15 residues. Germline assignment: CDR1 SQVTM and CDR2 ANQGSEA. Trimming cost V 2 bases and J 5 bases, with 19 bases left between them. The CDR3 region is CSVEPGLGDAHEQYF. In DNA form, the CDR3 reads TGCAGCGTTGAACCGGGGTTGGGGGACGCCCACGAGCAGTACTTC.

The chain carries TRBV19 and TRBJ2-5; weak D call: TRBD1 (5 bases). The germline gives CDR1 LNHDA, CDR2 SQIVND (reference sequence). The CDR3 consists of 14 residues. The V and J ends lost 5 bases and 1 base respectively, with 11 bases between them. The CDR3 is CASSSGDSQETQYF. In DNA, the CDR3 is TGTGCCAGTAGTTCCGGCGACAGCCAAGAGACCCAGTACTTC.

Of note for this clone: Other DNA sequences in the sample encode the same CDR3. V gene TRBV5-1 combines with J gene TRBJ1-2, with 8 bases fitting TRBD1. J was trimmed by 4 bases and V by 3 bases; bases with no gene match: 5. The V gene's germline CDR1 is SGHRS and CDR2 YFSETQ. This CDR3 is built from 14 residues. The CDR3 DNA reads as TGCGCCAGCAGCTCACCGGGACAGGTCTATGGCTACACCTTC. Its protein is CASSSPGQVYGYTF.

This clone occurred once. The V gene is TRBV10-3, the J gene TRBJ2-5; D remains unclear. The CDR3 loop spans 12 amino acids. CDR1 and CDR2 (germline): ENHRY, SYGVKD. V gave up 4 bases and J gave up 1 base, with 4 bases separating them. CDR3 in amino acids: CAISGSQETQYF. The CDR3 DNA follows: TGTGCCATCAGTGGGAGCCAAGAGACCCAGTACTTC.

Concerning this clone: Other DNA sequences in the sample encode the same CDR3. The chain combines TRBV5-1 with TRBJ1-1; D remains ambiguous. Germline CDR1 reads SGHRS; CDR2 reads YFSETQ. This CDR3 contains 15 residues. Trimming cost V 0 bases and J 1 base, with 10 bases left between them. The CDR3 DNA sequence: TGCGCCAGCAGCTTGGTAGGCCAGTCGAACACTGAAGCTTTCTTT. Protein product: CASSLVGQSNTEAFF.

This rearrangement joins TRBV5-1 to TRBJ1-2; 9 bases match TRBD1. In germline, CDR1 is SGHRS, CDR2 YFSETQ. Trimming removed 2 bases from V and 6 bases from J; junction bases left unmatched: 8. The CDR3 contains 15 residues. CDR3 DNA sequence: TGCGCCAGCAGCTTAGGAGGGACAGGGCACAATGGCTACACCTTC. It specifies CASSLGGTGHNGYTF.